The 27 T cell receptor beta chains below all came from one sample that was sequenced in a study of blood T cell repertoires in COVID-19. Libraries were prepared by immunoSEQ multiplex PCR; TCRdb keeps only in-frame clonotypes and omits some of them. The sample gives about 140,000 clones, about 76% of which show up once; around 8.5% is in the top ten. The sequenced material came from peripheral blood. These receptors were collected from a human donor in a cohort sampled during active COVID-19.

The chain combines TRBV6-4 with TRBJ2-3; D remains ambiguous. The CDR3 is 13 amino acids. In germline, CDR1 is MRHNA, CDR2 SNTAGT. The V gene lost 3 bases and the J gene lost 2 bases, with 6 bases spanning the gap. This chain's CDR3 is CASSDGLTDTQYF. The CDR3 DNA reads TGTGCCAGCAGTGATGGCCTCACAGATACGCAGTATTTT.

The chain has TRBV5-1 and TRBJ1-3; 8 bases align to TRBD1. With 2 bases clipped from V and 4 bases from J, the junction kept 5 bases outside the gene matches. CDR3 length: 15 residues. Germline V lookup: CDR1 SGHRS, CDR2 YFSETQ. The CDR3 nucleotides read TGCGCCAGCAGCTTTCAGGGGGCCAAAGGAAACACCATATATTTT. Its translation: CASSFQGAKGNTIYF.

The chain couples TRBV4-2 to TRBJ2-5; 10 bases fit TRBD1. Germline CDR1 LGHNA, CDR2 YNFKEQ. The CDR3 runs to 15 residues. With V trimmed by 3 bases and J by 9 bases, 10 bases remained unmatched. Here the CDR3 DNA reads TGTGCCAGCAGCCAGGGACAGGGGCCATCGGGAGCCCAGTACTTC. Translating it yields CASSQGQGPSGAQYF.

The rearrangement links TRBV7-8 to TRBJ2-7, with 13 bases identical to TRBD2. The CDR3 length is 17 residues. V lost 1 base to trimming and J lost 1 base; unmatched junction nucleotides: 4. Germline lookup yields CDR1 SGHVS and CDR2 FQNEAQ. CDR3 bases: TGTGCCAGCAGCTTAGGGACTAGCGGGAGCAGGTCCTACGAGCAGTACTTC. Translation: CASSLGTSGSRSYEQYF.

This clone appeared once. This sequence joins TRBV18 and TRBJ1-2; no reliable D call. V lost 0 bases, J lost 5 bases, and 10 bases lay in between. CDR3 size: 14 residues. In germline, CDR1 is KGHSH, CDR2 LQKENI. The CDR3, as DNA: TGTGCCAGCTCACCACCTCCAGGATTGTATGGCTACACCTTC. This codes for CASSPPPGLYGYTF.

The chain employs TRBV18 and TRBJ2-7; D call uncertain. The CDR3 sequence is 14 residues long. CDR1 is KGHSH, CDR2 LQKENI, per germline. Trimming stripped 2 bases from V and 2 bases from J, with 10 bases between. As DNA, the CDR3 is TGTGCCAGCTCACCATCAGATTTTACCTACGAGCAGTACTTC. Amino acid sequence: CASSPSDFTYEQYF.

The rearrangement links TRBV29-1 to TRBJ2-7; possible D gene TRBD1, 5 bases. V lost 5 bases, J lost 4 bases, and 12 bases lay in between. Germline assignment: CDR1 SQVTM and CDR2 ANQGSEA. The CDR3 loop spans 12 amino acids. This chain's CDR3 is CSVSVQAYEQYF. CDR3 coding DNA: TGCAGCGTTTCGGTACAGGCGTACGAGCAGTACTTC.

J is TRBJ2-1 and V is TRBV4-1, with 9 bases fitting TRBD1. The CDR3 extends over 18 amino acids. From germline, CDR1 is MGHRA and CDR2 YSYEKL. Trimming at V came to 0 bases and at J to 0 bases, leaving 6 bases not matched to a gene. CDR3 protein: CASSQDGQGQSSYNEQFF. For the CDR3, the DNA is TGCGCCAGCAGCCAAGATGGACAGGGGCAAAGCTCCTACAATGAGCAGTTCTTC.

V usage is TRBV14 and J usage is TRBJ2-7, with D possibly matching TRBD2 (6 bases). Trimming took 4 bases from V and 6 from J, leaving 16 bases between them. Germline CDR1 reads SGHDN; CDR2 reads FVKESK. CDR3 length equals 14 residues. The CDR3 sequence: CASSPAGPLTEQYF. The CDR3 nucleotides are TGTGCCAGCAGCCCCGCGGGGCCACTTACCGAGCAGTACTTC.

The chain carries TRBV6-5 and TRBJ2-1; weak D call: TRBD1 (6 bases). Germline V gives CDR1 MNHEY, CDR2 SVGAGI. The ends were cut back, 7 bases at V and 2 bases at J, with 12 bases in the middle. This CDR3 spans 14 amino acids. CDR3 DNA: TGTGCCAGCAACAACAGGGTGCCCTACAATGAGCAGTTCTTC. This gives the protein CASNNRVPYNEQFF.

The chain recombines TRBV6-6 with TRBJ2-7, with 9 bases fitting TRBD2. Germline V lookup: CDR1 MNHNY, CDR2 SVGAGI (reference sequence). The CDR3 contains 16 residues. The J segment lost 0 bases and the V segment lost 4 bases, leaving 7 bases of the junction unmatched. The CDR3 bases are TGTGCCAGCAGTTCCGGACTAGCGTTGAGCTCCTACGAGCAGTACTTC. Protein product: CASSSGLALSSYEQYF.

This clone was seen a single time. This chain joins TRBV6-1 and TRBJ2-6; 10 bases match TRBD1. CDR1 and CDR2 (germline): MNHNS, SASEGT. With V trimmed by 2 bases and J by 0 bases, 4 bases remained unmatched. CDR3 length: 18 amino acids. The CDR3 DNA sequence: TGTGCCAGCAGTGAATTTGGACAGGGGGGCTCTGGGGCCAACGTCCTGACTTTC. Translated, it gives CASSEFGQGGSGANVLTF.

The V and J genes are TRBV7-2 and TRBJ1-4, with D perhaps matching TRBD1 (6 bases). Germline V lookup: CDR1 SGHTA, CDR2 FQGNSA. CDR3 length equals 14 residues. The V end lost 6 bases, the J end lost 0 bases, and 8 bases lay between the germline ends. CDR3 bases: TGTGCCAGCAGTCGGGACACAACTAATGAAAAACTGTTTTTT. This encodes CASSRDTTNEKLFF. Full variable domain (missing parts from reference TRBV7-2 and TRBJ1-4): GAGVSQSPSNKVTEKGKDVELRCDPISGHTALYWYRQSLGQGLEFLIYFQGNSAPDKSGLPSDRFSAERTGGSVSTLTIQRTQQEDSAVYLCASSRDTTNEKLFFGSGTQLSVL.

The CDR3: CASRDTHYEQYF. CDR3 bases: TGTGCCAGCCGGGACACTCACTACGAGCAGTACTTC. The rearrangement uses TRBV6-5 and TRBJ2-7, with a possible D match to TRBD1 (6 bases). V was pared by 8 bases and J by 3 bases, with 11 bases between. The CDR3 loop spans 12 amino acids. CDR1 MNHEY and CDR2 SVGAGI come from the germline V gene.

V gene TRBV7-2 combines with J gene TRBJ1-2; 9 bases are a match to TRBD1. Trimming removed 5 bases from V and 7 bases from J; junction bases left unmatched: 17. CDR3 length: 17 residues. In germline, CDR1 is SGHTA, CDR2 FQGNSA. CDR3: CASSPARTGVPWLGYTF. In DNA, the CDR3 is TGTGCCAGCAGCCCCGCCCGGACAGGGGTTCCTTGGCTTGGCTACACCTTC.

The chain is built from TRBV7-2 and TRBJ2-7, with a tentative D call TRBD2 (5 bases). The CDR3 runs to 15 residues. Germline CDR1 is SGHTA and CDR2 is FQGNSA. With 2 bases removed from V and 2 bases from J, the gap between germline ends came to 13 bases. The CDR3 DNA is TGTGCCAGCAGCTTAAGTAGCGACACCCCCTACGAGCAGTACTTC. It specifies CASSLSSDTPYEQYF. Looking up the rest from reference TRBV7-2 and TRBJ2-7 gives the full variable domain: GAGVSQSPSNKVTEKGKDVELRCDPISGHTALYWYRQSLGQGLEFLIYFQGNSAPDKSGLPSDRFSAERTGGSVSTLTIQRTQQEDSAVYLCASSLSSDTPYEQYFGPGTRLTVT.

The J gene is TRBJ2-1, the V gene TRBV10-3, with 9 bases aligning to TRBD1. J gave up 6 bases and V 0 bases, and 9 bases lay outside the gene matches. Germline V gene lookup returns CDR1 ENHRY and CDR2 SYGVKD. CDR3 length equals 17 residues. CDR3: CAISESTGGGSGNEQFF. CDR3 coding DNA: TGTGCCATCAGTGAGTCAACAGGGGGCGGTTCTGGCAATGAGCAGTTCTTC.

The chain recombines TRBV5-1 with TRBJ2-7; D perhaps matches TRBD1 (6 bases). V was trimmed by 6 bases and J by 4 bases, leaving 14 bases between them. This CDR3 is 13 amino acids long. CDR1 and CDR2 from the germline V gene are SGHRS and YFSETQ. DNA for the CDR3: TGCGCCAGCACTTGGGGGCCCAAATACGAGCAGTACTTC. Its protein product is CASTWGPKYEQYF.

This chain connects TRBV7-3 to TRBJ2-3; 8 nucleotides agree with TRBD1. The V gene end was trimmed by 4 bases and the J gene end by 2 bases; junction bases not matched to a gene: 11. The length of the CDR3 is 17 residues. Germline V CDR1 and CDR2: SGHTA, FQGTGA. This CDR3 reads CASSYRGQDPYTDTQYF. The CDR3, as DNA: TGTGCCAGCAGCTATAGGGGACAGGACCCCTACACAGATACGCAGTATTTT.

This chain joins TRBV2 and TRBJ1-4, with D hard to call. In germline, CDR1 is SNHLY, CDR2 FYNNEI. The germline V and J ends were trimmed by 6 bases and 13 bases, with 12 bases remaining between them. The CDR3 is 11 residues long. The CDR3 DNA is TGTGCCAGCAGGCCTGAAGCCGGACTGTTTTTT. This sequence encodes CASRPEAGLFF.

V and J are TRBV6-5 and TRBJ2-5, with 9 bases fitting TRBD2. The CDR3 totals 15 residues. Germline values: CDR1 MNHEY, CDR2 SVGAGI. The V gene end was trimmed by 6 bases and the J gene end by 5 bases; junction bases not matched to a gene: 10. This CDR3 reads CASRHLAGRGETQYF. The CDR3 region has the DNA TGTGCCAGCAGGCACCTAGCGGGAAGGGGTGAGACCCAGTACTTC.

The CDR3 region is CASRDQGQGIYEQYF. CDR3 DNA: TGTGCCAGCAGAGATCAGGGACAGGGGATTTACGAGCAGTACTTC. This sequence joins TRBV7-2 and TRBJ2-7; 10 nucleotides line up with TRBD1. V gave up 6 bases and J gave up 4 bases; unmatched junction bases: 9. Germline lookup yields CDR1 SGHTA and CDR2 FQGNSA. The CDR3 consists of 15 residues.

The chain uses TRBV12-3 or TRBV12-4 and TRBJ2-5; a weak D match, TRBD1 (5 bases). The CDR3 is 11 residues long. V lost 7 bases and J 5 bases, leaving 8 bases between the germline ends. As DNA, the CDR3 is TGTGCCAGCAAGACAGTGGAGACCCAGTACTTC. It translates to CASKTVETQYF.

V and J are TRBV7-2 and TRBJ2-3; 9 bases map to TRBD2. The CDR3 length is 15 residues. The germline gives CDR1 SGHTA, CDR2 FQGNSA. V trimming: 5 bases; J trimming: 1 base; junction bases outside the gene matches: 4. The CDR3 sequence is CASSKREVGTDTQYF. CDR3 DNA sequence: TGTGCCAGCAGCAAGCGGGAGGTGGGCACAGATACGCAGTATTTT.

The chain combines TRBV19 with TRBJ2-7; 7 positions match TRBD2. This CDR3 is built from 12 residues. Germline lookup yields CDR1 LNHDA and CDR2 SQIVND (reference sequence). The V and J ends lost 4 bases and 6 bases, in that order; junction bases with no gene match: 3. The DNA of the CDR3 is TGTGCCAGTAGTAGGACTAGAACCGAGCAGTACTTC. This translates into CASSRTRTEQYF.

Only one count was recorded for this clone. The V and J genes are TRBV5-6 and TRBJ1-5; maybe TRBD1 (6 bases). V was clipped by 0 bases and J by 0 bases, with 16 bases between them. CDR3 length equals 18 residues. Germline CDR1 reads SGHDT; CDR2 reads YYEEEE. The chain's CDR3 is CASSLAGGQSGSNQPQHF. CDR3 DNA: TGTGCCAGCAGCTTGGCGGGGGGGCAGTCCGGTAGCAATCAGCCCCAGCATTTT.

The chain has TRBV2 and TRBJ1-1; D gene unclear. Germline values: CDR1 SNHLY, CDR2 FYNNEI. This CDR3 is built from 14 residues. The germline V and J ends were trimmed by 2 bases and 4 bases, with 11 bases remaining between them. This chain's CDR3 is CASSEFGPSTEAFF. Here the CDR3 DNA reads TGTGCCAGCAGTGAATTTGGGCCCTCCACTGAAGCTTTCTTT. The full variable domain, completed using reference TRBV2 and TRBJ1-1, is EPEVTQTPSHQVTQMGQEVILRCVPISNHLYFYWYRQILGQKVEFLVSFYNNEISEKSEIFDDQFSVERPDGSNFTLKIRSTKLEDSAMYFCASSEFGPSTEAFFGQGTRLTVV.